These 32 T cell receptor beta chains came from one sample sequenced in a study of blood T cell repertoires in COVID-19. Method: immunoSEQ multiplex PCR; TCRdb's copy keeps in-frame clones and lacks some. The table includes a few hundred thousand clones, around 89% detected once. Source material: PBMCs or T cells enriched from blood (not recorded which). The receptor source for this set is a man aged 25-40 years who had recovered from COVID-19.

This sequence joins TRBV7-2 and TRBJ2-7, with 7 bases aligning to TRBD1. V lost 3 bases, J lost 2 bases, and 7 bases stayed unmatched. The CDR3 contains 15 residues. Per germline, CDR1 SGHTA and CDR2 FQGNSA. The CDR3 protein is CASSFSPGQTYEQYF. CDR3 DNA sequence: TGTGCCAGCAGCTTTTCTCCGGGACAGACCTACGAGCAGTACTTC.

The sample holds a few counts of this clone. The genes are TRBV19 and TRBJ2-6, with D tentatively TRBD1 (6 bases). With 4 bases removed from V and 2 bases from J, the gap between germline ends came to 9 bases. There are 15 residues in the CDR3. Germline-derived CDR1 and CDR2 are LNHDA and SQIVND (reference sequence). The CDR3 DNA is TGTGCCAGTAGTACACAGGGTCCTGGGGCCAACGTCCTGACTTTC. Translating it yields CASSTQGPGANVLTF.

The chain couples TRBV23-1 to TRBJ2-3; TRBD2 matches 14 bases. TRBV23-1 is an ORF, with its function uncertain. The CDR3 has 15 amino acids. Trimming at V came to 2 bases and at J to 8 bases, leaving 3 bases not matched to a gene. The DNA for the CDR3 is TGCGCCAGCAGTCAAACGACTAGCGGGAGGGGTACGCAGTATTTT. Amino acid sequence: CASSQTTSGRGTQYF.

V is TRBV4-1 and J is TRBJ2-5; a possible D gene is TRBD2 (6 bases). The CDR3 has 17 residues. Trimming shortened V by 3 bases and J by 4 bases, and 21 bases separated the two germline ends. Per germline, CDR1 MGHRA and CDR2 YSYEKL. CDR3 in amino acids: CASSHPPARERGETQYF. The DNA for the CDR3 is TGCGCCAGCAGCCACCCCCCCGCTCGGGAGAGGGGAGAGACCCAGTACTTC.

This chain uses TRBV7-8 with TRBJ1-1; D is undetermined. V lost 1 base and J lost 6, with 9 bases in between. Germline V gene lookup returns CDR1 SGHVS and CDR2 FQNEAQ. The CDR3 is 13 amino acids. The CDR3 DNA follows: TGTGCCAGCAGCTTAGTGGCGAGGTCTGAAGCTTTCTTT. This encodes CASSLVARSEAFF.

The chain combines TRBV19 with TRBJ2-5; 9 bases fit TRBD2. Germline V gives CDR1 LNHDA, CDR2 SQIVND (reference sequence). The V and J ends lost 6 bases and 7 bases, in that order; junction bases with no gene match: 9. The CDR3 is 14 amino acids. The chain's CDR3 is CASRPVAGEGTQYF. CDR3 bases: TGTGCCAGTAGGCCTGTAGCGGGAGAAGGGACCCAGTACTTC.

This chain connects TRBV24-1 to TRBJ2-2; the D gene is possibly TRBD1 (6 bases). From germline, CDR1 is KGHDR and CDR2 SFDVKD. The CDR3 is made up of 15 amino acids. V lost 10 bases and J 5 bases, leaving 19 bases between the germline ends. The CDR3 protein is CATCATGGDTGELFF. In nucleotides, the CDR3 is TGTGCCACTTGCGCGACAGGAGGAGATACCGGGGAGCTGTTTTTT.

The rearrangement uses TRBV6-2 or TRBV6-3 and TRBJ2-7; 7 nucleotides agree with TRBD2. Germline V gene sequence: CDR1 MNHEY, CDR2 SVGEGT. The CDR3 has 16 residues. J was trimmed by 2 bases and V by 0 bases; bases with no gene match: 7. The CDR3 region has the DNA TGTGCCAGCAGTTACTCGGGTAGCGGGCGCCCCTACGAGCAGTACTTC. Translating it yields CASSYSGSGRPYEQYF.

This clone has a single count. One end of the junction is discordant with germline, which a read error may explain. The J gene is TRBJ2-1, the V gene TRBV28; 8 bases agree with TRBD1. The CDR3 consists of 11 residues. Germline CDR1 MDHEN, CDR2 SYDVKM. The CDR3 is CAIHQGQERFF. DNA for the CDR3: TGTGCCATCCACCAGGGACAGGAGCGGTTCTTC.

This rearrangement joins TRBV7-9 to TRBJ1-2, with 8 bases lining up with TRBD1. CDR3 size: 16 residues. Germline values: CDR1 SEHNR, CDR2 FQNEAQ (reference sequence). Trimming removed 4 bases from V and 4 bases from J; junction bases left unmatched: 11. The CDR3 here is CASSSTREDRAYGYTF. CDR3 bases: TGTGCCAGCAGCTCAACCCGAGAGGACAGGGCCTATGGCTACACCTTC.

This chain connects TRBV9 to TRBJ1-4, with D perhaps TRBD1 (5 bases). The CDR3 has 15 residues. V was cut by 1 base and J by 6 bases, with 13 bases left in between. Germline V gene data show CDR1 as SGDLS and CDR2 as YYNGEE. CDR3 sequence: CASSVQGFDYEKLFF. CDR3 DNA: TGTGCCAGCAGCGTACAGGGCTTCGATTATGAAAAACTGTTTTTT.

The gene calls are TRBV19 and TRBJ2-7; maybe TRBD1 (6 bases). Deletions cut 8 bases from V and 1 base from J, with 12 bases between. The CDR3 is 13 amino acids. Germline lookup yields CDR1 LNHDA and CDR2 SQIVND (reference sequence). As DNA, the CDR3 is TGTGCCAGTGTGGCCAGGGGTTCCTACGAGCAGTACTTC. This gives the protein CASVARGSYEQYF.

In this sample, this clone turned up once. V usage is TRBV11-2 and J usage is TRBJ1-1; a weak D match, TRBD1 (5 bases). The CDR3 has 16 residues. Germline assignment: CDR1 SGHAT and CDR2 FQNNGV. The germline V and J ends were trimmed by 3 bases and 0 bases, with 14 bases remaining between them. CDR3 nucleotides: TGTGCCAGCAGCTTGGGTCACCCAGGGTTGAACACTGAAGCTTTCTTT. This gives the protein CASSLGHPGLNTEAFF.

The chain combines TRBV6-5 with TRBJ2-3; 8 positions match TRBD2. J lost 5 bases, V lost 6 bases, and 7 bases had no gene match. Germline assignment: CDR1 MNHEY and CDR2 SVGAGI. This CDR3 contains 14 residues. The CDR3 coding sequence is TGTGCCAGCAGCTCAAGCGGGAGTAAAGATACGCAGTATTTT. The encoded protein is CASSSSGSKDTQYF.

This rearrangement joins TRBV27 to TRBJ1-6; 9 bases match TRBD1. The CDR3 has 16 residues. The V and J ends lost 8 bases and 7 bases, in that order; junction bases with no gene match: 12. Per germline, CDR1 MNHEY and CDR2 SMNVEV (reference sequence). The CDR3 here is CASGPLQGAQNSPLHF. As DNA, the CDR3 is TGTGCCAGCGGACCTTTACAGGGGGCGCAAAATTCACCCCTCCACTTT.

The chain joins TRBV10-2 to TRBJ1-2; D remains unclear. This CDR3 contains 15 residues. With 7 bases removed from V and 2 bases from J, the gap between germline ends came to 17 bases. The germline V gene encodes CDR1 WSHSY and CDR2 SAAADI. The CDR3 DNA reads TGCGCCAGCACCGCGGGTGTAGCGCCCAACTATGGCTACACCTTC. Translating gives CASTAGVAPNYGYTF.

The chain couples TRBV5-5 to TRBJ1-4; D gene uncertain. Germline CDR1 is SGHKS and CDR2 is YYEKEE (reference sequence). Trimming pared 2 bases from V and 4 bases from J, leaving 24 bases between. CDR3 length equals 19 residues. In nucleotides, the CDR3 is TGTGCCAGCAGCTTTAAATTGGGAGGCCGAGTTGGTCTTAATGAAAAACTGTTTTTT. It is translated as CASSFKLGGRVGLNEKLFF. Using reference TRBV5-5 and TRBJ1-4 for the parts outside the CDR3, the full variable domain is DAGVTQSPTHLIKTRGQQVTLRCSPISGHKSVSWYQQVLGQGPQFIFQYYEKEERGRGNFPDRFSARQFPNYSSELNVNALLLGDSALYLCASSFKLGGRVGLNEKLFFGSGTQLSVL.

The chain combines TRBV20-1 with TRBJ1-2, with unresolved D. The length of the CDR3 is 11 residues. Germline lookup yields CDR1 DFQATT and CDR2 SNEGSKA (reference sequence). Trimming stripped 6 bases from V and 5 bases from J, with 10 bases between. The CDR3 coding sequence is TGCAGTGCCGCTTCGGGATATGGCTACACCTTC. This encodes CSAASGYGYTF.

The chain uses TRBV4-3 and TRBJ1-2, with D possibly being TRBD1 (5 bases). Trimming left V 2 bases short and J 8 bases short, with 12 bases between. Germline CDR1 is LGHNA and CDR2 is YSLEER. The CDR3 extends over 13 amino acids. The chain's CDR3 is CASSQPGASGYTF. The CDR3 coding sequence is TGCGCCAGCAGCCAACCTGGGGCGAGCGGCTACACCTTC.

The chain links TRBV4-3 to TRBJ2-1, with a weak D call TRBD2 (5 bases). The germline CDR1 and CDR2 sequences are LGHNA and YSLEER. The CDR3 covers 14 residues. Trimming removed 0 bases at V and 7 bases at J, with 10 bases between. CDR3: CASSQEARRNEQFF. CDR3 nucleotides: TGCGCCAGCAGCCAAGAGGCTCGGAGGAATGAGCAGTTCTTC.

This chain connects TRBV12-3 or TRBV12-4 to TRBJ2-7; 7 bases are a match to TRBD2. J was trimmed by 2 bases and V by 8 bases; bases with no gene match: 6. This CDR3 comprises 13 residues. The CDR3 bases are TGTGCCAGCTCAAACGCGGGGGCCTACGAGCAGTACTTC. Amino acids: CASSNAGAYEQYF.

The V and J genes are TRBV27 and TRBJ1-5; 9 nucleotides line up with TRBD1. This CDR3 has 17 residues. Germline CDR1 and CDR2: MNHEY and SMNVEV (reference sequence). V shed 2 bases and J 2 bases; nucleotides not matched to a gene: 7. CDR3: CASSLNGGQGRNQPQHF. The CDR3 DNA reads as TGTGCCAGCAGTTTAAACGGGGGACAGGGACGCAATCAGCCCCAGCATTTT.

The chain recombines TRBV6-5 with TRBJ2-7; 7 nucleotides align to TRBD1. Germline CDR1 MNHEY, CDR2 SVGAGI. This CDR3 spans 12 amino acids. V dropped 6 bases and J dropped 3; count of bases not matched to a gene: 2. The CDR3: CASSRDSYEQYF. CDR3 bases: TGTGCCAGCAGCCGGGACAGCTACGAGCAGTACTTC.

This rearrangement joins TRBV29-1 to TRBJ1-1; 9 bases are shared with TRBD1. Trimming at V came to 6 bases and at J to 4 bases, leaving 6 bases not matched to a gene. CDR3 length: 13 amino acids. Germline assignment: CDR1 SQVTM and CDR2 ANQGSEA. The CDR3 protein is CSVGGQGSTEAFF. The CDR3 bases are TGCAGCGTGGGGGGACAGGGATCCACTGAAGCTTTCTTT.

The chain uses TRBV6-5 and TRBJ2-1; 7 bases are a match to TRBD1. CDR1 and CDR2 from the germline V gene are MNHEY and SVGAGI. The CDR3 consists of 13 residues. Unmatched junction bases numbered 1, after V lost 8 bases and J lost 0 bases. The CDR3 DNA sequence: TGTGCCAGCCGGGACAGCTCCTACAATGAGCAGTTCTTC. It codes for CASRDSSYNEQFF.

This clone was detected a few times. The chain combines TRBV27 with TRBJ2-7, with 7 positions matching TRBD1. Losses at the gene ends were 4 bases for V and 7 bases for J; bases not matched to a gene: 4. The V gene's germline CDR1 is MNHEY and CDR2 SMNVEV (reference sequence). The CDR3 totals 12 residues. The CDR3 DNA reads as TGTGCCAGCAGTTCGACGGGACAGGAGCAGTACTTC. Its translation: CASSSTGQEQYF.

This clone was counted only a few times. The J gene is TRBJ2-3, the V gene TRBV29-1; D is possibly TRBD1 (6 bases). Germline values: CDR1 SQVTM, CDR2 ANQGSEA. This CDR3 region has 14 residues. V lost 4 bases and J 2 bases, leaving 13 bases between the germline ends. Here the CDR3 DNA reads TGCAGCGTTGCCGGACAGTGGAACACAGATACGCAGTATTTT. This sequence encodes CSVAGQWNTDTQYF.

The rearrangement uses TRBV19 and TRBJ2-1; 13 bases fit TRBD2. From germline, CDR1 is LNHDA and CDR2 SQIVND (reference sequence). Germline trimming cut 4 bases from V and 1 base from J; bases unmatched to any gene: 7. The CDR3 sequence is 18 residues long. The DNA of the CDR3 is TGTGCCAGTAGTAGCACCCGACTAGCGGGGGGTTCCTACAATGAGCAGTTCTTC. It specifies CASSSTRLAGGSYNEQFF.

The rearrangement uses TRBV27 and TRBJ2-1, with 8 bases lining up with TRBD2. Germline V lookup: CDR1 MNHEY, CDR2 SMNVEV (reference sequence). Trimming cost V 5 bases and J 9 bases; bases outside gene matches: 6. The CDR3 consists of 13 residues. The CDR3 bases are TGTGCCAGCAGTGTCGGGACTAGTGGTGAGCAGTTCTTC. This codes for CASSVGTSGEQFF.

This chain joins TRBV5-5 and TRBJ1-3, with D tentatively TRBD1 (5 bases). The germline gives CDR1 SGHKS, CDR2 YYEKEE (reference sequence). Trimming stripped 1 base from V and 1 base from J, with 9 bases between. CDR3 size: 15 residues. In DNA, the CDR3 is TGTGCCAGCAGCTTGCCCGGGGGGTCTGGAAACACCATATATTTT. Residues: CASSLPGGSGNTIYF.

The CDR3 protein is CASSLTVNEKLFF. CDR3 DNA sequence: TGTGCCAGCAGTTTAACAGTTAATGAAAAACTGTTTTTT. The chain uses TRBV12-3 or TRBV12-4 and TRBJ1-4; D gene ambiguous. The CDR3 has 13 residues. V shed 2 bases and J shed 4 bases, with 5 bases lying between them.

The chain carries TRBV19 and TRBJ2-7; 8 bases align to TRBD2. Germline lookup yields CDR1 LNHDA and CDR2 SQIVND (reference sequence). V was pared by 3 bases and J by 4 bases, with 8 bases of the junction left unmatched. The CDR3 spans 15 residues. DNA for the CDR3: TGTGCCAGTAGTATGGGAGCGGGAGCTTTTTACGAGCAGTACTTC. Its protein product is CASSMGAGAFYEQYF.